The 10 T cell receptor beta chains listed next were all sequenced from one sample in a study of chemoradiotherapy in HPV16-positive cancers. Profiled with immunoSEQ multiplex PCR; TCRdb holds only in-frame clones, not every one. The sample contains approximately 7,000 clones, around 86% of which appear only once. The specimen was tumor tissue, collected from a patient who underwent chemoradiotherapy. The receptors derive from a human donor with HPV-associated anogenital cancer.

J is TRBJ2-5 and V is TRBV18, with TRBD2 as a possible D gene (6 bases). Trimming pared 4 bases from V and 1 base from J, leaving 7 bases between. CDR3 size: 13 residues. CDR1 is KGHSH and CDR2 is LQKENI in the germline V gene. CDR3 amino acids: CASSRDFQETQYF. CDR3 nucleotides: TGTGCCAGCTCACGGGACTTCCAAGAGACCCAGTACTTC.

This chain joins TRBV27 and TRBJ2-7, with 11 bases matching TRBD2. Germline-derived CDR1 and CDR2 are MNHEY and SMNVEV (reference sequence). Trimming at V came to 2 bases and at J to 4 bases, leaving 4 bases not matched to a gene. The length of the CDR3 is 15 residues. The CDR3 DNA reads TGTGCCAGCAGTTTAGCACTAGCGGGAGTTTACGAGCAGTACTTC. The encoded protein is CASSLALAGVYEQYF.

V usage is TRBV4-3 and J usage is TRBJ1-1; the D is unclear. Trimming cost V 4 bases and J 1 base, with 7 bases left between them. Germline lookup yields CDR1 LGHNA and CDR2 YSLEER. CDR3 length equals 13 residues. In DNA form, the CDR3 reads TGCGCCAGCAGCCCCCTCCGGAACACTGAAGCTTTCTTT. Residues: CASSPLRNTEAFF.

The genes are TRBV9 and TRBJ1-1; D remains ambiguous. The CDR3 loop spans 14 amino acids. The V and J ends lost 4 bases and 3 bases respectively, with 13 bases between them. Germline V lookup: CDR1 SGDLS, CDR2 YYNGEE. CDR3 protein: CASSPSVRDTEAFF. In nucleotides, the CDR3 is TGTGCCAGCAGCCCCTCCGTGAGGGACACTGAAGCTTTCTTT.

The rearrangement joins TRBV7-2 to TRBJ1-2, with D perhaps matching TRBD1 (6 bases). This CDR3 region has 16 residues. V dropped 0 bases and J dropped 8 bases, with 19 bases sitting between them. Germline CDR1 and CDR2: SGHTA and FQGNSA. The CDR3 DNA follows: TGTGCCAGCAGCTTAGCGGGGGGGGGCCCTAAAATCGGCTACACCTTC. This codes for CASSLAGGGPKIGYTF.

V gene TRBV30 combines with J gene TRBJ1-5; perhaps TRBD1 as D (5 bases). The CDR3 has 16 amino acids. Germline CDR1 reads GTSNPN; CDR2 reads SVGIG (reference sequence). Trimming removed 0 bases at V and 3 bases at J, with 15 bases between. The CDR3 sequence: CAWSVSDGANNQPQHF. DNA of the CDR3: TGTGCCTGGAGTGTCTCTGACGGGGCAAACAATCAGCCCCAGCATTTT.

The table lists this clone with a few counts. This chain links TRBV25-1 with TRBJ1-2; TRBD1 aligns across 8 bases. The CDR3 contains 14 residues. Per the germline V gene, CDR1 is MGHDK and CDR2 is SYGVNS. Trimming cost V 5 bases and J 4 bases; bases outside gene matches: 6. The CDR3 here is CASSLAGGGYGYTF. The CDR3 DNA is TGTGCCAGCAGTTTGGCAGGGGGCGGCTATGGCTACACCTTC.

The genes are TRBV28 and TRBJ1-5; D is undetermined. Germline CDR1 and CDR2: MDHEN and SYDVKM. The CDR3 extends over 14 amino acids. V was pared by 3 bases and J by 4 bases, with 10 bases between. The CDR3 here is CASSFWVDNQPQHF. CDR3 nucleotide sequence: TGTGCCAGCAGTTTCTGGGTGGATAATCAGCCCCAGCATTTT.

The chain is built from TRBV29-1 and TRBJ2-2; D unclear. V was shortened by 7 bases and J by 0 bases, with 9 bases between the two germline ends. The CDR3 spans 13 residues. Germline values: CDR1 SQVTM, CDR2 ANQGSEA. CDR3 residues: CSGVQANTGELFF. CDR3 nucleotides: TGCAGCGGGGTCCAGGCGAACACCGGGGAGCTGTTTTTT.

CDR3 protein: CASSLNTGGNTEAFF. The CDR3 DNA follows: TGTGCCAGCAGCCTGAACACAGGGGGAAACACTGAAGCTTTCTTT. This rearrangement joins TRBV7-6 to TRBJ1-1; TRBD1 matches at 8 bases. Germline V lookup: CDR1 SGHVS, CDR2 FNYEAQ. Unmatched junction bases numbered 7, after V lost 5 bases and J lost 2 bases. The CDR3 has 15 amino acids.